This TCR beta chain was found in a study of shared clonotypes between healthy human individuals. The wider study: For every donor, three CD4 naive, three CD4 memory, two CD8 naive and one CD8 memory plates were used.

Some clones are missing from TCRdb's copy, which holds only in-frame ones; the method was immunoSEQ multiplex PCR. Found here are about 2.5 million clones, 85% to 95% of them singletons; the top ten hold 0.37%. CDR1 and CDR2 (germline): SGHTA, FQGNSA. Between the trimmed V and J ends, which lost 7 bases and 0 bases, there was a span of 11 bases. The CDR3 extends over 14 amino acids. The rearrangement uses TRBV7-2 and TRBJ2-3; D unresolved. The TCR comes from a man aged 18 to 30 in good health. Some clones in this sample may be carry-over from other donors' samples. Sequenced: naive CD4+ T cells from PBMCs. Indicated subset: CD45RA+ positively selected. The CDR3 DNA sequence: TGTGCCAGCAAGCGACGTTTTAGCACAGATACGCAGTATTTT. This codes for CASKRRFSTDTQYF. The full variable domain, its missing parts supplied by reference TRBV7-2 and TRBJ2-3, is GAGVSQSPSNKVTEKGKDVELRCDPISGHTALYWYRQSLGQGLEFLIYFQGNSAPDKSGLPSDRFSAERTGGSVSTLTIQRTQQEDSAVYLCASKRRFSTDTQYFGPGTRLTVL.